A single sample gave rise to the 26 T cell receptor beta chains below, sequenced in a study of neurological immune-mediated disorders. MiXCR was run by TCRdb on the 5' RACE reads, yielding one entry per CDR3 protein. The sample lists about 59,000 distinct CDR3 sequences; roughly an eighth were seen once. The sequencing sample was made of PBMCs. These receptors all come from an older woman with HTLV-1-associated myelopathy (HAM/TSP).

In its sample, this clonotype was seen many times. This rearrangement joins TRBV12-3 or TRBV12-4 to TRBJ1-4; D unclear. V was trimmed by 2 bases and J by 0 bases, leaving 10 bases between them. CDR3 length: 16 residues. As DNA, the CDR3 is TGTGCCAGCAGTTTAAGTGGCCTTGCAACTAATGAAAAACTGTTTTTT. Its translation is CASSLSGLATNEKLFF.

This clonotype appeared many times. V and J are TRBV15 and TRBJ2-3; the match to TRBD2 covers 12 bases. V was pared by 0 bases and J by 5 bases, with 3 bases of the junction left unmatched. Looked up from germline, CDR1 is LNHNV and CDR2 is YYDKDF (reference sequence). CDR3 length: 16 amino acids. The CDR3 loop is CATSREKLAGGDTQYF. The CDR3 DNA sequence: TGTGCCACCAGCAGAGAAAAACTAGCGGGAGGAGATACGCAGTATTTT.

This clonotype was found many times. This chain links TRBV6-2 or TRBV6-3 with TRBJ1-6, with D maybe TRBD1 (6 bases). CDR1 is MNHEY, CDR2 SVGEGT, per germline. The CDR3 sequence is 13 residues long. Trimming left V 4 bases short and J 10 bases short, with 11 bases between. CDR3 nucleotide sequence: TGTGCCAGCAGTTTCGACAGGTCCTCACCCCTCCACTTT. Encoded protein: CASSFDRSSPLHF.

This clonotype has ten or more counts. The chain combines TRBV12-3 or TRBV12-4 with TRBJ2-1; 11 bases fit TRBD2. The CDR3 extends over 14 amino acids. The J segment lost 7 bases and the V segment lost 4 bases, leaving 3 bases of the junction unmatched. The CDR3 sequence is CASSWVAGGNEQFF. The CDR3 DNA sequence: TGTGCCAGCAGTTGGGTAGCGGGGGGGAATGAGCAGTTCTTC.

Remarks on this clonotype: A much larger clone differs by one base, so this may be a read error. The V call is TRBV5-1, the J call TRBJ1-6; 11 bases are shared with TRBD1. The CDR3 spans 15 residues. Per germline, CDR1 SGHRS and CDR2 YFSETQ. CDR3 region: CVSSYWTGGTSPLHF. For the CDR3, the DNA is TGCGTCAGCAGCTACTGGACAGGGGGCACTTCACCCCTCCACTTT.

At least ten counts were recorded for this clonotype. CDR3 loop: CASSLDLTKSYGYTF. The CDR3 DNA sequence: TGCGCCAGCAGCTTGGACTTAACTAAGTCCTATGGCTACACCTTC. This sequence joins TRBV5-1 and TRBJ1-2, with D unresolved. This CDR3 has 15 residues. Trimming pared 0 bases from V and 4 bases from J, leaving 13 bases between. The germline gives CDR1 SGHRS, CDR2 YFSETQ.

This clonotype was recorded at least ten times. This rearrangement joins TRBV20-1 to TRBJ2-1, with 7 bases that match TRBD2. The CDR3 is made up of 15 amino acids. Trimming removed 4 bases from V and 3 bases from J; junction bases left unmatched: 9. The germline gives CDR1 DFQATT, CDR2 SNEGSKA (reference sequence). The CDR3 coding sequence is TGCAGTGCTATCCGTGGGCGGGAGAACTACAATGAGCAGTTCTTC. Translated, it gives CSAIRGRENYNEQFF.

In this sample, this clonotype turned up many times. The CDR3 sequence: CASSYGDRRAEAFF. The CDR3 coding sequence is TGTGCCAGCAGTTACGGGGACAGGAGGGCTGAAGCTTTCTTT. The chain joins TRBV6-5 to TRBJ1-1, with 8 bases that match TRBD1. Germline CDR1 is MNHEY and CDR2 is SVGAGI. This CDR3 contains 14 residues. V lost 2 bases, J lost 6 bases, and 5 bases stayed unmatched.

This clonotype has ten or more counts. V and J are TRBV12-3 or TRBV12-4 and TRBJ2-7, with D perhaps matching TRBD1 or TRBD2 (5 bases each). Trimming pared 5 bases from V and 2 bases from J, leaving 16 bases between. The length of the CDR3 is 15 residues. CDR3 sequence: CASSPRATGPYEQYF. The CDR3 DNA sequence: TGTGCCAGCAGTCCCCGGGCCACGGGGCCCTACGAGCAGTACTTC.

This clonotype was recorded at least ten times. The CDR3 DNA is TGTGCCAGCAGCGTTAACAGGGTAATGAACACTGAAGCTTTCTTT. The encoded protein is CASSVNRVMNTEAFF. The rearrangement joins TRBV5-5 to TRBJ1-1; tentative D call: TRBD1 (6 bases). V was cut by 4 bases and J by 0 bases, with 13 bases left in between. This CDR3 comprises 15 residues. The germline gives CDR1 SGHKS, CDR2 YYEKEE (reference sequence).

This clonotype was found many times. The rearrangement links TRBV20-1 to TRBJ1-2; TRBD1 matches 9 bases. The junction had 10 bases not matched to a gene; V was cut back by 3 bases and J by 8 bases. The CDR3 covers 14 residues. Germline V gene lookup returns CDR1 DFQATT and CDR2 SNEGSKA (reference sequence). This chain's CDR3 is CSASEAGTGYGYTF. CDR3 nucleotide sequence: TGCAGTGCTAGTGAGGCGGGGACAGGGTACGGCTACACCTTC.

In its sample, this clonotype was seen once. As the CDR3 is not closed by the conserved phenylalanine or tryptophan, this likely results from a read error. In nucleotides, the CDR3 is TGTGCCAGCAGCTTAACTGGGGCGGGGGAACAGTTCTTA. Translating it yields CASSLTGAGEQFL. J is TRBJ2-1 and V is TRBV7-3; TRBD2 matches 7 bases. The V segment lost 0 bases and the J segment 13 bases; nucleotides outside the gene matches: 6. CDR1 is SGHTA and CDR2 is FQGTGA in the germline V gene. The CDR3 is 13 residues long.

This clonotype was found many times. DNA of the CDR3: TGTGCCAGCAGCTGGGACTACGAGCAGTACTTC. Protein: CASSWDYEQYF. The rearrangement links TRBV7-9 to TRBJ2-7; D gene unclear. Germline V gives CDR1 SEHNR, CDR2 FQNEAQ (reference sequence). The CDR3 totals 11 residues. V lost 4 bases and J lost 3, with 4 bases in between.

Details on this clonotype: A much bigger clone sits one base away, suggesting this may be a read error. V usage is TRBV29-1 and J usage is TRBJ2-5; D assignment may be TRBD1 or TRBD2 (6 bases each). Per the germline V gene, CDR1 is SQVTM and CDR2 is ANQGSEA. This CDR3 is 13 amino acids long. In DNA, the CDR3 is TGCAGCATTGAAGACAGGCGGGGAGAGACCCAGTACTTC. Its translation is CSIEDRRGETQYF.

There are many counts of this clonotype. The chain links TRBV4-1 to TRBJ2-6; either TRBD1 or TRBD2 may fit D (5 bases each). V was trimmed by 1 base and J by 4 bases, leaving 11 bases between them. CDR1 and CDR2 (germline): MGHRA, YSYEKL. The CDR3 has 16 amino acids. DNA of the CDR3: TGCGCCAGCAGCCAAGGGGCAGGGACCGGGGCCAACGTCCTGACTTTC. Encoded protein: CASSQGAGTGANVLTF.

In this sample, this clonotype turned up many times. V is TRBV28 and J is TRBJ2-7; the D gene is possibly TRBD2 (7 bases). The CDR3 has 12 residues. The germline V gene has CDR1 MDHEN and CDR2 SYDVKM. The DNA of the CDR3 is TGTACGACGAGGGGGGGCTCCTACGAGCAGTACTTC. Residues: CTTRGGSYEQYF.

This clonotype occurred many times. The rearrangement links TRBV28 to TRBJ1-2; no clear D. Germline V gene data show CDR1 as MDHEN and CDR2 as SYDVKM. The CDR3 spans 12 residues. The V end was cut by 5 bases, the J end by 0 bases, with 4 bases between. The CDR3 region is CASSTPNYGYTF. The DNA of the CDR3 is TGTGCCAGCAGTACCCCTAACTATGGCTACACCTTC.

In this sample, this clonotype turned up many times. This chain links TRBV7-2 with TRBJ2-3, with D unclear. Looked up from germline, CDR1 is SGHTA and CDR2 is FQGNSA. The CDR3 has 15 amino acids. V lost 0 bases to trimming and J lost 1 base, with 8 bases between them. The CDR3: CASSLAGTRTDTQYF. CDR3 sequence (DNA): TGTGCCAGCAGCTTAGCAGGAACTCGCACAGATACGCAGTATTTT.

There are many counts of this clonotype. The V call is TRBV5-1, the J call TRBJ2-3, with D possibly TRBD2 on 6 matching bases. The CDR3 spans 17 residues. Trimming removed 2 bases at V and 5 bases at J, with 21 bases between. Per the germline V gene, CDR1 is SGHRS and CDR2 is YFSETQ. CDR3 nucleotide sequence: TGCGCCAGCAGCTTCCCTCAGCCCGGGAGCGGTGGAGATACGCAGTATTTT. Its protein product is CASSFPQPGSGGDTQYF. Full variable domain (missing parts from reference TRBV5-1 and TRBJ2-3): KAGVTQTPRYLIKTRGQQVTLSCSPISGHRSVSWYQQTPGQGLQFLFEYFSETQRNKGNFPGRFSGRQFSNSRSEMNVSTLELGDSALYLCASSFPQPGSGGDTQYFGPGTRLTVL.

There are many counts of this clonotype. The rearrangement links TRBV7-2 to TRBJ2-1; weak D call: TRBD1 (6 bases). The length of the CDR3 is 15 residues. Germline V gene data show CDR1 as SGHTA and CDR2 as FQGNSA. The V end lost 4 bases, the J end lost 6 bases, and 16 bases lay between the germline ends. CDR3 in amino acids: CASSSSGQPGNEQFF. The CDR3 region has the DNA TGTGCCAGCAGCTCCTCCGGACAGCCCGGCAATGAGCAGTTCTTC.

By share, this clonotype ranks as medium-sized (0.01 to 0.1%). This chain uses TRBV27 with TRBJ2-2, with 7 nucleotides matching TRBD1. J lost 5 bases, V lost 5 bases, and 8 bases had no gene match. The V gene's germline CDR1 is MNHEY and CDR2 SMNVEV (reference sequence). The CDR3 is 15 residues long. CDR3 sequence (DNA): TGTGCCAGCAGTCCCGGGGACAGAGGAACCGGGGAGCTGTTTTTT. Amino acids: CASSPGDRGTGELFF.

This clonotype appeared many times. The genes are TRBV24-1 and TRBJ2-2; D may be TRBD2 (6 bases). The CDR3 is 16 amino acids. V dropped 0 bases and J dropped 2 bases, with 9 bases sitting between them. Germline V lookup: CDR1 KGHDR, CDR2 SFDVKD. CDR3 loop: CATSDLVRDNTGELFF. Written as DNA, the CDR3 is TGTGCCACCAGTGATTTGGTGCGGGATAACACCGGGGAGCTGTTTTTT.

This clonotype was recorded once. CDR3 nucleotide sequence: TGTGCCAGCAGCCCTTACCGGACTAGCGGCTTTTCAGAGACCCAGTACTTC. It specifies CASSPYRTSGFSETQYF. The chain combines TRBV7-2 with TRBJ2-7; 10 nucleotides align to TRBD2. The J call may be faulty, since TRBJ2-5 better matches the DNA end. CDR1 is SGHTA and CDR2 is FQGNSA in the germline V gene. The CDR3 is made up of 17 amino acids.

At least ten counts were recorded for this clonotype. V and J are TRBV7-2 and TRBJ2-5; D unresolved. Trimming left V 5 bases short and J 5 bases short, with 15 bases between. CDR1 and CDR2 (germline): SGHTA, FQGNSA. This CDR3 has 14 residues. This CDR3 is CASSPGRQSETQYF. CDR3 nucleotide sequence: TGTGCCAGCAGCCCGGGCCGCCAATCCGAGACCCAGTACTTC.

Remarks on this clonotype: A much larger clone lies one base from this, so it may be a read error. The chain couples TRBV10-3 to TRBJ1-1, with D hard to call. CDR3 length: 12 amino acids. V shed 6 bases and J shed 4 bases, with 9 bases lying between them. The germline V gene encodes CDR1 ENHRY and CDR2 SYGVKD. CDR3 DNA: TGTGCCATCAGCAGGTGGGGCACTGAAGCTTTCTTT. It codes for CAISRWGTEAFF.

This clonotype was recorded many times. The genes are TRBV12-3 or TRBV12-4 and TRBJ2-5, with 9 bases aligning to TRBD1. CDR3 length: 13 residues. Trimming removed 3 bases from V and 4 bases from J; junction bases left unmatched: 0. The CDR3 region is CASSLGQGETQYF. The CDR3 coding sequence is TGTGCCAGCAGTTTGGGACAGGGAGAGACCCAGTACTTC.